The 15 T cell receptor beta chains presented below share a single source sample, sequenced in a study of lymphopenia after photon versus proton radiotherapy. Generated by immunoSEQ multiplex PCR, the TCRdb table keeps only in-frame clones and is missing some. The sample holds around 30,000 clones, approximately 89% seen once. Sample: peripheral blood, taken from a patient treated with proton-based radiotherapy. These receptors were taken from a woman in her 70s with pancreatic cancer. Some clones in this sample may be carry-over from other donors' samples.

CDR3 nucleotide sequence: TGTGCCAGCAGCGTAGAGGTCCCGGGACTAGCGGACCAAGAGACCCAGTACTTC. It specifies CASSVEVPGLADQETQYF. The chain carries TRBV9 and TRBJ2-5; TRBD2 matches at 11 bases. The trim removed 0 bases at V and 0 bases at J, leaving 7 bases unmatched. The germline gives CDR1 SGDLS, CDR2 YYNGEE. The CDR3 length is 18 residues.

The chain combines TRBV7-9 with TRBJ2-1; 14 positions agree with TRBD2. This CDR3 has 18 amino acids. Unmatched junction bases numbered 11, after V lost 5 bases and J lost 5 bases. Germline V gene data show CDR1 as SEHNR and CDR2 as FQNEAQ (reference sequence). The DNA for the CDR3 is TGTGCCAGCAGCCCGACTCCCGGACTAGCGGGAGGACACAATGAGCAGTTCTTC. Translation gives CASSPTPGLAGGHNEQFF.

CDR3 loop: CASSSIAGEAGELFF. DNA of the CDR3: TGCGCCAGCAGCTCGATAGCGGGAGAAGCCGGGGAGCTGTTTTTT. The rearrangement uses TRBV5-1 and TRBJ2-2, with 9 bases that match TRBD2. Looked up from germline, CDR1 is SGHRS and CDR2 is YFSETQ. The CDR3 loop spans 15 amino acids. V was clipped by 3 bases and J by 6 bases; unmatched bases: 6.

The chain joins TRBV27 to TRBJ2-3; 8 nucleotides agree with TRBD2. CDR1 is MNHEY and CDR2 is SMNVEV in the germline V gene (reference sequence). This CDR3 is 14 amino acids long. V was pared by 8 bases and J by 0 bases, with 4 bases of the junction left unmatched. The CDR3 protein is CASARGGSTDTQYF. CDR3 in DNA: TGTGCCAGCGCACGCGGGGGGAGCACAGATACGCAGTATTTT.

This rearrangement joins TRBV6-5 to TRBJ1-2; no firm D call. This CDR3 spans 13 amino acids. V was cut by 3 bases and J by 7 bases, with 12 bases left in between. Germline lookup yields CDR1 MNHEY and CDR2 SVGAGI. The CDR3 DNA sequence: TGTGCCAGCAGTTATTTATCGGCGGCTGGCTACACCTTC. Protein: CASSYLSAAGYTF.

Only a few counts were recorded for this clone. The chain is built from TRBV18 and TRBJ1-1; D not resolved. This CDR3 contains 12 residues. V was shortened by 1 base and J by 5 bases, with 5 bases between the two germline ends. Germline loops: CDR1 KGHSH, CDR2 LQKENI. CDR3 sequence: CASSPLGTEAFF. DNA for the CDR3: TGTGCCAGCTCACCACTGGGAACTGAAGCTTTCTTT.

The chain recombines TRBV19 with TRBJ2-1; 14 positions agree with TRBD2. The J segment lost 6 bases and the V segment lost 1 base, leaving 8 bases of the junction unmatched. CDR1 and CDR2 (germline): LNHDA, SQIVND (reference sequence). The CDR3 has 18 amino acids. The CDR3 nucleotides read TGTGCCAGTAGTATAGCCCGACTAGCGGGAGGGCCCGTCAATGAGCAGTTCTTC. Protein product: CASSIARLAGGPVNEQFF.

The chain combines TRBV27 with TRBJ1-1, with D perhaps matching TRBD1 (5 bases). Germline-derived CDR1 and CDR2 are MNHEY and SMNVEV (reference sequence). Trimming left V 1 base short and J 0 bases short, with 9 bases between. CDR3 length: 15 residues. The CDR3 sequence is CASSLYGDLNTEAFF. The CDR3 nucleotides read TGTGCCAGCAGTTTATACGGGGACCTGAACACTGAAGCTTTCTTT.

The DNA of the CDR3 is TGCGCCAGCAGTACCCCCCCAGTGGGATACGAGCAGTACTTC. Its translation is CASSTPPVGYEQYF. The rearrangement joins TRBV10-2 to TRBJ2-7; D is unresolved. Germline CDR1 reads WSHSY; CDR2 reads SAAADI. V was clipped by 5 bases and J by 4 bases, with 15 bases between them. This CDR3 has 14 residues.

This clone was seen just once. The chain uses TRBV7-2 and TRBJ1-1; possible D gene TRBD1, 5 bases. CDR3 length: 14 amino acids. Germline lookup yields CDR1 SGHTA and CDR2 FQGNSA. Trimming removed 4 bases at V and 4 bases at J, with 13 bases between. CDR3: CASSSFQGGTEAFF. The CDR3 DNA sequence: TGTGCCAGCAGCTCATTCCAGGGTGGCACTGAAGCTTTCTTT.

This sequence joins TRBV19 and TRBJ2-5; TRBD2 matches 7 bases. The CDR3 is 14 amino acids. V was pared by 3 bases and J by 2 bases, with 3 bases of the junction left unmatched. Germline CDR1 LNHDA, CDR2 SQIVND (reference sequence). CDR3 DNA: TGTGCCAGTAGTATCGGGGGAGGGCAAGAGACCCAGTACTTC. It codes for CASSIGGGQETQYF.

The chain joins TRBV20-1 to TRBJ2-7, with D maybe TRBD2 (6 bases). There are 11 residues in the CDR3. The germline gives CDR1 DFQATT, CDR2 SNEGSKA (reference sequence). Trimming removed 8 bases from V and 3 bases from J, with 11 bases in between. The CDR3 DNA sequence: TGCAGTTCACGACTAGTCTACGAGCAGTACTTC. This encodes CSSRLVYEQYF.

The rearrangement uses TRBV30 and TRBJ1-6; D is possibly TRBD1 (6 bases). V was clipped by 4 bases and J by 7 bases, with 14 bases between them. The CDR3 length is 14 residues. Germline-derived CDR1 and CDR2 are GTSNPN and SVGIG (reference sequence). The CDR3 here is CAWTLGTLNSPLHF. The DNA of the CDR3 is TGTGCCTGGACTCTCGGGACACTAAATTCACCCCTCCACTTT.

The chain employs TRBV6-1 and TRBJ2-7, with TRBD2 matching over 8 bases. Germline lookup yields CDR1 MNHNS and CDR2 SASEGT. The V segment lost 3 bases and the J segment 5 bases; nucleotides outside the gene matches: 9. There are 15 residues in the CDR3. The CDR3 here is CASSDWGLVGNEQYF. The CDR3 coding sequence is TGTGCCAGCAGTGATTGGGGACTAGTAGGGAACGAGCAGTACTTC.

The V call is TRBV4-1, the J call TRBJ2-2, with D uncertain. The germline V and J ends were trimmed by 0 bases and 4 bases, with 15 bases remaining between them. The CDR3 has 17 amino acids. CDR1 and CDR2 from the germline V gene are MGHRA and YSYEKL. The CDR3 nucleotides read TGCGCCAGCAGCCAAGATCAGGAAGGCCAGACCACCGGGGAGCTGTTTTTT. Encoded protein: CASSQDQEGQTTGELFF.